The clone carrying this TCR beta chain came up many times. TCRdb re-called the 5' RACE reads with MiXCR, one entry per CDR3 protein. Of fewer than 65,000 distinct CDR3 sequences listed, around 30% are singletons. CD25-based Treg depletion was applied to purified naive CD4+ T cells. The sequence came from a female donor with breast cancer. Material for sequencing was tumor-infiltrating naive CD4+ T cells sorted from the breast tumor. Subset described: naive CD4+ T cells, CD4+CD45RA+CD25-.

CDR3 bases: TGTGCCAGCAGCTCTTTCGGGGATACGCAGTATTTT. Translated, it gives CASSSFGDTQYF. V is TRBV7-3 and J is TRBJ2-3; D unresolved. From germline, CDR1 is SGHTA and CDR2 FQGTGA. Trimming shortened V by 4 bases and J by 6 bases, and 8 bases separated the two germline ends. The length of the CDR3 is 12 residues.